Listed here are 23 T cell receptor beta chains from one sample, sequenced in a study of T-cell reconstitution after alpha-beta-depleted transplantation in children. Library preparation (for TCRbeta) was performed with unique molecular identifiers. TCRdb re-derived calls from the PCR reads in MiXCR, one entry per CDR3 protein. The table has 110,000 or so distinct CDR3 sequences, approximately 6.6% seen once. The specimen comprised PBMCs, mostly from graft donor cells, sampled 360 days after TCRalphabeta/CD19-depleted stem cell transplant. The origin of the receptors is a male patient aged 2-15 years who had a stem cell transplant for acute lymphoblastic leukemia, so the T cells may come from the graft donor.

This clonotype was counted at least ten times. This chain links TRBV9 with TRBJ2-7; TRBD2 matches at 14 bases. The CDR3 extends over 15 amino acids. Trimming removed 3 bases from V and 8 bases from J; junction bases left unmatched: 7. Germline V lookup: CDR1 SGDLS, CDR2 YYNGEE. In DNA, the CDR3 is TGTGCCAGCAGCGCAGGACTAGCGGGAGGAGATAAGCAGTACTTC. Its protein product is CASSAGLAGGDKQYF.

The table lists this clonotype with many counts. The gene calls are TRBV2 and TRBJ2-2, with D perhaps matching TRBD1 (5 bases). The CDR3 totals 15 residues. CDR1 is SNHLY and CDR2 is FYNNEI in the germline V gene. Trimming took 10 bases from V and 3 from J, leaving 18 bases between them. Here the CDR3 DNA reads TGTGCCACCCTCCAGGGTACTTATTACACCGGGGAGCTGTTTTTT. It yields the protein CATLQGTYYTGELFF.

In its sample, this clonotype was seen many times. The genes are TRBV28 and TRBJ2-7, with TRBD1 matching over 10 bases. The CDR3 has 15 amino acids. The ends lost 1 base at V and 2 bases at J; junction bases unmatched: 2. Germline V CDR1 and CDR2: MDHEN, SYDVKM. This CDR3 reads CASSLSGTGAYEQYF. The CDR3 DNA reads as TGTGCCAGCAGTTTATCCGGGACAGGGGCCTACGAGCAGTACTTC.

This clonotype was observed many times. The CDR3 reads CASSLTQETQYF. As DNA, the CDR3 is TGTGCCAGCAGCTTGACCCAAGAGACCCAGTACTTC. The J gene is TRBJ2-5, the V gene TRBV5-6; no clear D. The length of the CDR3 is 12 residues. V gave up 1 base and J gave up 1 base, with 2 bases separating them. Germline V gives CDR1 SGHDT, CDR2 YYEEEE. The entire variable domain, with the rest obtained from reference TRBV5-6 and TRBJ2-5, is as follows: DAGVTQSPTHLIKTRGQQVTLRCSPKSGHDTVSWYQQALGQGPQFIFQYYEEEERQRGNFPDRFSGHQFPNYSSELNVNALLLGDSALYLCASSLTQETQYFGPGTRLLVL.

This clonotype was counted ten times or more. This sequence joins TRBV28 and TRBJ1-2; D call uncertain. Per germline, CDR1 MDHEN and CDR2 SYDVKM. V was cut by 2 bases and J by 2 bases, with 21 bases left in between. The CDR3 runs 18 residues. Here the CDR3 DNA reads TGTGCCAGCAGTTTAATAGTCCGAGTTGGGGAGGAGAACTATGGCTACACCTTC. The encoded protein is CASSLIVRVGEENYGYTF.

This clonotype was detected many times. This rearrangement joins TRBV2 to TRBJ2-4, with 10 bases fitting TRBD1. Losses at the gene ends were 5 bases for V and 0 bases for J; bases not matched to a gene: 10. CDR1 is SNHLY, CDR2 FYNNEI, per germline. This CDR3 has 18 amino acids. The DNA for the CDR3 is TGTGCCAGCAGTACCGGGACAGGGGTCCTTCTAGCCAAAAACATTCAGTACTTC. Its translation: CASSTGTGVLLAKNIQYF.

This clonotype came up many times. The chain's CDR3 is CASSSGGASPPYNEQFF. CDR3 DNA: TGTGCCAGCAGCTCAGGGGGGGCCTCCCCTCCTTACAATGAGCAGTTCTTC. The chain uses TRBV7-9 and TRBJ2-1; the D gene could be TRBD1 or TRBD2 (7 bases each). Germline V gene sequence: CDR1 SEHNR, CDR2 FQNEAQ (reference sequence). This CDR3 is built from 17 residues. V lost 4 bases and J 4 bases, leaving 20 bases between the germline ends. Drawing the rest from reference TRBV7-9 and TRBJ2-1, the complete variable domain is DTGVSQNPRHKITKRGQNVTFRCDPISEHNRLYWYRQTLGQGPEFLTYFQNEAQLEKSRLLSDRFSAERPKGSFSTLEIQRTEQGDSAMYLCASSSGGASPPYNEQFFGPGTRLTVL.

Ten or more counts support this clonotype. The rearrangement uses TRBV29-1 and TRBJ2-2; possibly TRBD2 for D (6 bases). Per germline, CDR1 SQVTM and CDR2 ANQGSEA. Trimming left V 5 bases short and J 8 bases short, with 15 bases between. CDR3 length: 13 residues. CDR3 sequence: CSVYRMSGGELFF. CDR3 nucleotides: TGCAGCGTTTACAGGATGAGCGGGGGGGAGCTGTTTTTT.

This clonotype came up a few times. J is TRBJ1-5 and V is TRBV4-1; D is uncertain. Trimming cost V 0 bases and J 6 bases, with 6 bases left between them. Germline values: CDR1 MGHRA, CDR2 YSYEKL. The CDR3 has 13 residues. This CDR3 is CASSQDPSQPQHF. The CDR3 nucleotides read TGCGCCAGCAGCCAAGACCCCTCTCAGCCCCAGCATTTT.

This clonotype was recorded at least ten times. The CDR3 is CASNSGEGANVLTF. The CDR3 region has the DNA TGTGCCAGCAACTCAGGGGAAGGGGCCAACGTCCTGACTTTC. This chain connects TRBV6-1 to TRBJ2-6, with D perhaps matching TRBD1 (6 bases). Germline V lookup: CDR1 MNHNS, CDR2 SASEGT. The V gene lost 7 bases and the J gene lost 4 bases, with 11 bases spanning the gap. The CDR3 totals 14 residues.

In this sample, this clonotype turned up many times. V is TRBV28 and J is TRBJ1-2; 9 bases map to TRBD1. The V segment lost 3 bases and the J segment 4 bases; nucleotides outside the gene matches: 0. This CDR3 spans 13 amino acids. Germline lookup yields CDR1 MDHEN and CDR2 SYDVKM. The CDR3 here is CASSLDRGYGYTF. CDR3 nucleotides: TGTGCCAGCAGTTTGGACAGGGGCTATGGCTACACCTTC.

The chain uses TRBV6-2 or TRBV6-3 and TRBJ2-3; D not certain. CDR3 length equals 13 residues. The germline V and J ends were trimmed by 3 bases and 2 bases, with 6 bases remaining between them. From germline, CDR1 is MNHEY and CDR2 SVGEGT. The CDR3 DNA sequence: TGTGCCAGCAGTTATGATTTCACAGATACGCAGTATTTT. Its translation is CASSYDFTDTQYF.

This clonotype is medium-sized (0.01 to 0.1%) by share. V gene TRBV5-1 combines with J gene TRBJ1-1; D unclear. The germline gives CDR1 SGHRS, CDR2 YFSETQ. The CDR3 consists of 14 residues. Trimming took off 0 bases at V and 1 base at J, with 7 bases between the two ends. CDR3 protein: CASSLVAANTEAFF. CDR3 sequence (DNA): TGCGCCAGCAGCTTGGTGGCGGCGAACACTGAAGCTTTCTTT.

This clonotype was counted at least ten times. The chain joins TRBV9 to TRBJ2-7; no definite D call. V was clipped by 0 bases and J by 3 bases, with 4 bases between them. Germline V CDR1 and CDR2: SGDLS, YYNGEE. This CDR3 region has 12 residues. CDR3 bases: TGTGCCAGCAGCGTAGATGGCTACGAGCAGTACTTC. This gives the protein CASSVDGYEQYF.

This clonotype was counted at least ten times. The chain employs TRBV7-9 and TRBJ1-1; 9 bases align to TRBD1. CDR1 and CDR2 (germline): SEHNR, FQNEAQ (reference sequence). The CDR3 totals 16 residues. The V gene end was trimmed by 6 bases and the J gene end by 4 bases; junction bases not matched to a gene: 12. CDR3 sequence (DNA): TGTGCCAGCAGTTCGGAGGGACAGGGCTGGCTCACTGAAGCTTTCTTT. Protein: CASSSEGQGWLTEAFF.

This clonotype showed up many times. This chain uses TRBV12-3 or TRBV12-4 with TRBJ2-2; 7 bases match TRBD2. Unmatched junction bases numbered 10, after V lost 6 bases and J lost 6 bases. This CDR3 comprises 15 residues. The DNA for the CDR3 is TGTGCCAGCAGAGCGGGACGGCGTTTTCCCGGGGAGCTGTTTTTT. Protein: CASRAGRRFPGELFF.

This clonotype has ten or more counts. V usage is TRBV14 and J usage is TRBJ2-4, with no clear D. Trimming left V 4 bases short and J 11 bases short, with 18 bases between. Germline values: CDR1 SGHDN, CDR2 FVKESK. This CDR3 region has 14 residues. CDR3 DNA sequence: TGTGCCAGCAGCCTCCGGGCGCTTGACGCCGTTCAGTACTTC. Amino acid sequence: CASSLRALDAVQYF.

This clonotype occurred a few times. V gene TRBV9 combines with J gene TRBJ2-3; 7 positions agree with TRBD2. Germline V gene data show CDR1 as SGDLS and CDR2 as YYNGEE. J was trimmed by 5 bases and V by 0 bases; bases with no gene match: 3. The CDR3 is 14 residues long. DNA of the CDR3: TGTGCCAGCAGCGTAGAAGCGGGGCAAGATACGCAGTATTTT. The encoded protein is CASSVEAGQDTQYF.

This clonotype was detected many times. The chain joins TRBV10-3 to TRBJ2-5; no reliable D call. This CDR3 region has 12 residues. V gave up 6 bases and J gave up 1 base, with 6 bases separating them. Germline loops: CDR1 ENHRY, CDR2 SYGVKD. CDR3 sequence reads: CAIRQPQETQYF. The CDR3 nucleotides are TGTGCCATCAGGCAACCCCAAGAGACCCAGTACTTC.

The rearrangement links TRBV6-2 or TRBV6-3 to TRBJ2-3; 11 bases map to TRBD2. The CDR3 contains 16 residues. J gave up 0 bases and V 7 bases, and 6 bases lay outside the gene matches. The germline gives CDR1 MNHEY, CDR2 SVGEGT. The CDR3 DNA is TGTGCCAGCACCCCACTAGCGGGAGATAGCACAGATACGCAGTATTTT. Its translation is CASTPLAGDSTDTQYF.

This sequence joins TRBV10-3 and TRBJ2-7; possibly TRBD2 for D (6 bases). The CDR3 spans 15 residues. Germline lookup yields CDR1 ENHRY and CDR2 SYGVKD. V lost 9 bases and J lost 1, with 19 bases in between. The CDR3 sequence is CAMGGAASGSYEQYF. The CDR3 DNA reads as TGTGCCATGGGGGGAGCGGCCAGTGGGTCCTACGAGCAGTACTTC.

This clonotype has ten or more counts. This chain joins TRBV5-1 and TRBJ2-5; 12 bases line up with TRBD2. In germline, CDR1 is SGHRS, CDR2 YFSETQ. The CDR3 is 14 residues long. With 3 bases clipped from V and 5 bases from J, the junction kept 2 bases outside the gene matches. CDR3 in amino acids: CASSWTSGEETQYF. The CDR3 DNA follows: TGCGCCAGCAGCTGGACTAGCGGGGAGGAGACCCAGTACTTC.

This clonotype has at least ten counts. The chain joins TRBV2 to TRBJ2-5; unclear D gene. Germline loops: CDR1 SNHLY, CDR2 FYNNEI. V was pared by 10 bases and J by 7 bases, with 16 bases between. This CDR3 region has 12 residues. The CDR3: CATLQIEGTQYF. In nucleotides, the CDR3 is TGTGCCACCCTCCAGATTGAAGGGACCCAGTACTTC. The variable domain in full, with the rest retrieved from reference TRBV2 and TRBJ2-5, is EPEVTQTPSHQVTQMGQEVILRCVPISNHLYFYWYRQILGQKVEFLVSFYNNEISEKSEIFDDQFSVERPDGSNFTLKIRSTKLEDSAMYFCATLQIEGTQYFGPGTRLLVL.